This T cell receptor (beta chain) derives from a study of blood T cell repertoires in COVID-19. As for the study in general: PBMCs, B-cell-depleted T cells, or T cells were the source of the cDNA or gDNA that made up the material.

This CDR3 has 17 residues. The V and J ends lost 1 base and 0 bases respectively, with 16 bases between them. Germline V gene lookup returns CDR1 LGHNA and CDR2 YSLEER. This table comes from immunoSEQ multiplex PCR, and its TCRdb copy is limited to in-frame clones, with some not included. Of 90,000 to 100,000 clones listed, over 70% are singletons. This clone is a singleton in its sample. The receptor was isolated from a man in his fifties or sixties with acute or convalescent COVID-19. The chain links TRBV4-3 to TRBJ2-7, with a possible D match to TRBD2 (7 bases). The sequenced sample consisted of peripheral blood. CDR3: CASSQGGGVTGSYEQYF. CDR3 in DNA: TGCGCCAGCAGCCAAGGAGGGGGGGTAACCGGCTCCTACGAGCAGTACTTC.